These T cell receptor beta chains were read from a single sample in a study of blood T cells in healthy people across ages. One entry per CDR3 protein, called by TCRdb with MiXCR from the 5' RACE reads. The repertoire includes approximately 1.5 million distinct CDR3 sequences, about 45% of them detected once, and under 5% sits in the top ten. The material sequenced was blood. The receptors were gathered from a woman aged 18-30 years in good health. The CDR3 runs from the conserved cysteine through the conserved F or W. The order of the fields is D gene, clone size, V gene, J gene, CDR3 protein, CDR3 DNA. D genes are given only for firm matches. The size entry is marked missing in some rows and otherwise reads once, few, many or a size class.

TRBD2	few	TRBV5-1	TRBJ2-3	CASRRTSGSDTQYF	TGCGCCAGCAGGCGGACTAGCGGGTCAGATACGCAGTATTTT
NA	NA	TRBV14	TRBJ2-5	CASSQYEPLGEQYF	TGTGCCAGCAGCCAGTATGAGCCTCTGGGGGAGCAGTACTTC
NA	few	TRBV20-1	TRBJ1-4	CSARDNRVDEKLFF	TGCAGTGCTAGAGATAATAGGGTGGATGAAAAACTGTTTTTT
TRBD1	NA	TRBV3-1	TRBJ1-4	CASSHTGATNEKLFF	TGTGCCAGCAGCCACACAGGGGCAACTAATGAAAAACTGTTTTTT
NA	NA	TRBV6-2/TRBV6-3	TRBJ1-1	CASRFDGGMATEAFF	TGTGCCAGCAGATTCGATGGGGGCATGGCCACTGAAGCTTTCTTT
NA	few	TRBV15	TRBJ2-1	CAVGGGSSYNEQFF	TGTGCCGTGGGGGGCGGGAGCTCCTACAATGAGCAGTTCTTC
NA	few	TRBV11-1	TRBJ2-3	CASQLARYTDTQYF	TGTGCCAGCCAGCTAGCGCGTTACACAGATACGCAGTATTTT
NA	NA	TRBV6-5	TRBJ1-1	CASSYSMATANTEAFF	TGTGCCAGCAGTTACTCAATGGCGACAGCGAACACTGAAGCTTTCTTT
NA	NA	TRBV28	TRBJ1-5	CASSSPSPGTNQPQHF	TGTGCCAGCAGTTCCCCCAGCCCGGGGACAAATCAGCCCCAGCATTTT
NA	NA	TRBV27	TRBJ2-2	CASSLPGPIGELFF	TGTGCCAGCAGTTTACCCGGGCCCATCGGGGAGCTGTTTTTT
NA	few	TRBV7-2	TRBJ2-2	CASSLTLRNTGELFF	TGTGCCAGCAGCCTGACCCTCAGGAACACCGGGGAGCTGTTTTTT
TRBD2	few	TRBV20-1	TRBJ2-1	CSASALADSYNEQFF	TGCAGTGCTAGTGCACTAGCGGACTCATACAATGAGCAGTTCTTC
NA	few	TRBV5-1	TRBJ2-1	CASRKDPIYNEQFF	TGCGCCAGCAGGAAGGATCCAATATACAATGAGCAGTTCTTC
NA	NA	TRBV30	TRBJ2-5	CAWSVGSDQETQYF	TGTGCATGGAGTGTAGGAAGTGACCAAGAGACCCAGTACTTC
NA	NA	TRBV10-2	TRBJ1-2	CASRRGDGYTF	TGCGCCAGCAGGAGGGGGGATGGCTACACCTTC
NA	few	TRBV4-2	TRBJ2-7	CASSQGGAALSYEQYF	TGTGCCAGCAGCCAAGGAGGTGCGGCGCTCTCCTACGAGCAGTACTTC
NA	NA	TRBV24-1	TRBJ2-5	CATSDPAGDQDEQYF	TGTGCCACCAGTGACCCGGCAGGGGACCAAGATGAGCAGTACTTC
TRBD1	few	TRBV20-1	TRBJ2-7	CSARGKGTGLYEQYF	TGCAGTGCTAGAGGGAAGGGGACAGGACTCTACGAGCAGTACTTC
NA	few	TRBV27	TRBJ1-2	CASSLSIGWDGYTF	TGTGCCAGCAGTTTATCGATTGGGTGGGATGGCTACACCTTC
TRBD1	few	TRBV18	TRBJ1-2	CASSLDQGATNYGYTF	TGTGCCAGCTCACTGGATCAGGGGGCGACTAACTATGGCTACACCTTC
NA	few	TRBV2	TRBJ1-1	CASEMGTTNTEAFF	TGTGCCAGCGAGATGGGCACGACGAACACTGAAGCTTTCTTT
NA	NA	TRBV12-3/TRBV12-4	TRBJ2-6	CASSTRWGSGANVLTF	TGTGCCAGCAGTACCCGCTGGGGCTCTGGGGCCAACGTCCTGACTTTC
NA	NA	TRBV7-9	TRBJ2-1	CASSPESRSQETQFF	TGTGCCAGCAGCCCAGAAAGCCGTAGTCAAGAGACCCAGTTCTTC
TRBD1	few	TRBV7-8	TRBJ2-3	CASSFRDREMWSTDTQYF	TGTGCCAGCAGCTTCAGGGACAGGGAGATGTGGAGCACAGATACGCAGTATTTT
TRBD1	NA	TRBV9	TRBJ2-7	CASSDDRGHEQYF	TGTGCCAGCAGTGATGACAGGGGGCACGAGCAGTACTTC
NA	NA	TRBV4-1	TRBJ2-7	CASLPNVGRSDEQYF	TGCGCCAGCTTGCCAAATGTAGGACGATCTGACGAGCAGTACTTC
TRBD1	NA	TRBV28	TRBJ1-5	CASSSGQAAHQPQHF	TGTGCCAGCAGTTCGGGACAGGCGGCGCATCAGCCCCAGCATTTT
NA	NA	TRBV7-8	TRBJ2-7	CASSPRVPIYEQYF	TGTGCCAGCAGCCCCAGGGTACCCATATACGAGCAGTACTTC
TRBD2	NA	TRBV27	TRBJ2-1	CATSGGLYYNEQFF	TGTGCCACCAGCGGGGGGTTATACTACAATGAGCAGTTCTTC
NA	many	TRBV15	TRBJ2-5	CATSTGREQETQYF	TGTGCCACCAGCACTGGGAGAGAGCAAGAGACCCAGTACTTC
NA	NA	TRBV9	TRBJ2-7	CASSEWGGTSYNEQYF	TGTGCCAGCAGCGAGTGGGGGGGGACAAGCTACAATGAGCAGTACTTC
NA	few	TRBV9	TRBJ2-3	CASSVGLPTPDTQYF	TGTGCCAGCAGCGTAGGGCTGCCCACTCCAGATACGCAGTATTTT
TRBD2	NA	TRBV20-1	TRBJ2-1	CSARDRRLAGTNEQFF	TGCAGTGCTAGAGATCGGAGACTAGCGGGTACAAATGAGCAGTTCTTC
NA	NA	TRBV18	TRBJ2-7	CASSQDQGTVTYEQYF	TGTGCCAGCTCACAGGACCAGGGGACGGTGACCTACGAGCAGTACTTC
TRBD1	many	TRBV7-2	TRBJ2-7	CASSLAPDRASYEQYF	TGTGCCAGCAGCTTAGCGCCGGACAGGGCGTCCTACGAGCAGTACTTC
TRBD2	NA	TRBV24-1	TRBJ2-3	CATSDWTSTSVDTQYF	TGTGCCACCAGTGATTGGACTAGCACGTCGGTAGATACGCAGTATTTT
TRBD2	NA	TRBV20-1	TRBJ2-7	CSARGGLAGSYEQYF	TGCAGTGCTAGAGGCGGACTAGCGGGATCTTACGAGCAGTACTTC
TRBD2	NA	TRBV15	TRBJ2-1	CATSRAGAGANEQFF	TGTGCCACCAGCAGAGCGGGAGCGGGAGCCAATGAGCAGTTCTTC
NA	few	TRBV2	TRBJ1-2	CASSERAYSGYTF	TGTGCCAGCAGTGAACGGGCGTATTCCGGCTACACCTTC
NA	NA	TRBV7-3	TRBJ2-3	CASSLPTIADTQYF	TGTGCCAGCAGCTTACCCACCATTGCAGATACGCAGTATTTT
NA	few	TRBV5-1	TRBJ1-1	CASSLEGHNTEAFF	TGCGCCAGCAGCTTGGAGGGGCATAACACTGAAGCTTTCTTT
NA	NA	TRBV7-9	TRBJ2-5	CASSLGHREETQYF	TGTGCCAGCAGCTTAGGGCACAGAGAAGAGACCCAGTACTTC
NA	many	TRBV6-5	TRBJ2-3	CASSYLGRPTDTQYF	TGTGCCAGCAGTTACCTAGGGAGACCCACAGATACGCAGTATTTT
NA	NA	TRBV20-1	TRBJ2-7	CSARDPPRAYEQYF	TGCAGTGCTAGAGACCCGCCTAGGGCATACGAGCAGTACTTC
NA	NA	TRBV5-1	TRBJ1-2	CASSDGQRSYGYTF	TGCGCCAGCAGTGATGGACAGCGGAGCTATGGCTACACCTTC
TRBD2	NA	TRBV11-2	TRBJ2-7	CASSQRPSGGNEQYF	TGTGCCAGCAGCCAGAGGCCTAGCGGGGGGAACGAGCAGTACTTC
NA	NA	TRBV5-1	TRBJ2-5	CASSQTKGPYDGQYF	TGCGCCAGCAGCCAGACCAAAGGGCCCTACGACGGGCAGTACTTC
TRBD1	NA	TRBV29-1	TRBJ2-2	CSVTGTGSAGELFF	TGCAGCGTTACCGGGACAGGGAGTGCCGGGGAGCTGTTTTTT
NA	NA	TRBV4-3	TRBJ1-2	CASSQRPPGGGYTF	TGCGCCAGCAGCCAACGGCCCCCCGGGGGTGGCTACACCTTC
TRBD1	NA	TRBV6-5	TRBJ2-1	CASGIPGQDSYNEQFF	TGTGCCAGCGGAATTCCTGGACAGGACTCCTACAATGAGCAGTTCTTC
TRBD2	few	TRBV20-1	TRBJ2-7	CSARDSSGDSYEQYF	TGCAGTGCTAGAGATTCTAGCGGGGACTCCTACGAGCAGTACTTC
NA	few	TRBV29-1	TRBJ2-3	CSGIGLADTQYF	TGCAGCGGCATAGGGTTGGCAGATACGCAGTATTTT
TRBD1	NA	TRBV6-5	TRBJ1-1	CASSQTTATGRKAFF	TGTGCCAGCAGTCAGACCACCGCGACAGGGCGGAAAGCTTTCTTT
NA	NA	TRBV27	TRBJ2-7	CASSFKATDEQYF	TGTGCCAGCAGTTTTAAGGCTACCGACGAGCAGTACTTC
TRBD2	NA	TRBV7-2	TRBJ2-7	CASSSSSGVEQYF	TGTGCCAGCAGCTCCTCTAGCGGGGTCGAGCAGTACTTC